These T cell receptor beta chains were read from a single sample in a study of T cells in Graves' hyperthyroidism and ophthalmopathy. TCRdb passed the multiplex PCR reads through MiXCR, listing each CDR3 protein once. Of about 770,000 distinct CDR3 sequences listed, around 19% are singletons. The sample consisted of blood. The source of these receptors is a woman aged 50 to 65 with Graves' hyperthyroidism that later progressed to Graves' ophthalmopathy. Both conserved end residues are part of each CDR3. D genes are given only for firm matches. Only part of the rows carry a size: once, few, many, or a class if the clone is expanded.

TRBV7-9	few	-	TRBJ2-7	TGTGCCAGCAGCTTAGGAGACCCCCCACTCCACGAGCAGTACTTC	CASSLGDPPLHEQYF
TRBV6-5	-	TRBD1	TRBJ1-2	TGTGCCAGCAGTTACACCTTAGGGACAGCCTTTCATGGCTACACCTTC	CASSYTLGTAFHGYTF
TRBV12-3/TRBV12-4	few	-	TRBJ2-5	TGTGCCAGCAGGGCCGGGTCCCAAGAGACCCAGTACTTC	CASRAGSQETQYF
TRBV5-1	many	-	TRBJ1-6	TGCGCCAGCAGGCCTGATCAGGATTCACCCCTCCACTTT	CASRPDQDSPLHF
TRBV5-8	many	-	TRBJ1-1	TGTGCCAGCAGCTTGGAAGTTAGGGGAGGGCGGGCTGAAGCTTTCTTT	CASSLEVRGGRAEAFF
TRBV3-1	many	-	TRBJ1-2	TGTGCCAGCAGCCAAGATCCGGGGTTCTATGGCTACACCTTC	CASSQDPGFYGYTF
TRBV5-6	few	TRBD1	TRBJ1-2	TGTGCCAGCGGGACAGGGGGCTCGGTGGATAACTATGGCTACACCTTC	CASGTGGSVDNYGYTF
TRBV6-1	-	-	TRBJ1-6	TGTGCCAGCAGTATAAGACCGCTCGGTAATTCACCCCTCCACTTT	CASSIRPLGNSPLHF
TRBV11-2	many	-	TRBJ2-2	TGTGCCAGCAGCCCTCATCGGACCGGGGAGCTGTTTTTT	CASSPHRTGELFF
TRBV5-1	many	-	TRBJ2-3	TGCGCCAGCAGCCCCGAGGGGCGAAGCGGTTCAGATACGCAGTATTTT	CASSPEGRSGSDTQYF
TRBV20-1	many	-	TRBJ2-7	TGCAGTGCTAGAGGAGGGGTCTCCTACGAGCAGTACTTC	CSARGGVSYEQYF
TRBV7-2	-	TRBD1	TRBJ2-2	TGTGCCAGCCCGAGGACAGGGGAAAACACCGGGGAGCTGTTTTTT	CASPRTGENTGELFF
TRBV7-2	many	-	TRBJ1-1	TGTGCCAGCACCCCTCGGAGGAACACTGAAGCTTTCTTT	CASTPRRNTEAFF
TRBV27	-	TRBD2	TRBJ2-2	TGTGCCAGCAGTTTATCCTTCGTCACGGGGGGTAACACCGGGGAGCTGTTTTTT	CASSLSFVTGGNTGELFF
TRBV20-1	-	TRBD2	TRBJ2-1	TGCAGTGCTCTCAGGAGTGGCGGGGGAATATACAATGAGCAGTTCTTC	CSALRSGGGIYNEQFF
TRBV6-5	few	TRBD1	TRBJ2-2	TGTGCCAGCAGTTACTCGACAGTTGGACAGGGGAACGGGGAGCTGTTTTTT	CASSYSTVGQGNGELFF
TRBV7-7	few	TRBD1	TRBJ2-5	TGTGCTAGCAGCCCGGGCAGGGGGCGCCTGAAGACCCAGTACTTC	CASSPGRGRLKTQYF
TRBV14	few	TRBD1	TRBJ1-2	TGTGCCAGCAGCCAAGGGGACAGGTCGTTCTATGGCTACACCTTC	CASSQGDRSFYGYTF
TRBV18	many	-	TRBJ1-5	TGTGCCAGCTCACCAAATCCCGCCGATCAGCCCCAGCATTTT	CASSPNPADQPQHF
TRBV27	many	-	TRBJ1-1	TGTGCCAGCAGTTTTTCCAGGGATACTGAAGCTTTCTTT	CASSFSRDTEAFF
TRBV27	many	-	TRBJ2-3	TGTGCCAGCAGTTTAAGGGGCCTCGGTACGCAGTATTTT	CASSLRGLGTQYF
TRBV3-1	many	-	TRBJ2-3	TGTGCCAGCAGCCAAGGGTTGGGCGCTAGCGCCGATACGCAGTATTTT	CASSQGLGASADTQYF
TRBV19	-	-	TRBJ2-3	TGTGCCAGTGCGACGGGGGGCACAGATACGCAGTATTTT	CASATGGTDTQYF
TRBV20-1	-	-	TRBJ1-2	TGCAGTGCTATCCCCAAAGCGCGTCCCTATGGCTACACCTTC	CSAIPKARPYGYTF
TRBV11-2	few	-	TRBJ2-3	TGTGCCAGCAGCCCCTTGGATCAGGGGCGGTCAGATACGCAGTATTTT	CASSPLDQGRSDTQYF
TRBV5-1	many	-	TRBJ1-1	TGCGCCAGCAGCTGGGGGGGGAAGACTGAAGCTTTCTTT	CASSWGGKTEAFF
TRBV6-1	-	-	TRBJ1-5	TGTGCCAGCAGTGAAGCAGGGTGGACAGTCGAGAATCAGCCCCAGCATTTT	CASSEAGWTVENQPQHF
TRBV7-3	many	-	TRBJ2-7	TGTGCCAGCAGCCCGACAGGACAACTCTACGAGCAGTACTTC	CASSPTGQLYEQYF
TRBV14	few	-	TRBJ1-2	TGTGCCAGCAGCCAAGATTCGGCCCAACGGTATGGCTACACCTTC	CASSQDSAQRYGYTF
TRBV4-1	-	TRBD1	TRBJ1-4	TGCGCCAGCAGCCAAGACAGGTCGGGACAGGGTAATGAAAAACTGTTTTTT	CASSQDRSGQGNEKLFF
TRBV2	many	-	TRBJ1-2	TGTGCCAGCAGTGAAAGACAGACCAACTATGGCTACACCTTC	CASSERQTNYGYTF
TRBV20-1	-	TRBD1	TRBJ2-2	TGCAGTGCTAGAGATTTACAGGGGACGAACACCGGGGAGCTGTTTTTT	CSARDLQGTNTGELFF
TRBV11-2	many	TRBD1	TRBJ2-1	TGTGCCAGCAGCTACCAGCAGGGGGCTAAAAATGAGCAGTTCTTC	CASSYQQGAKNEQFF
TRBV7-2	many	-	TRBJ1-2	TGTGCCAGCAGTACACGGAGCTATGGCTACACCTTC	CASSTRSYGYTF
TRBV3-1	many	-	TRBJ2-5	TGTGCCAGCAGCCTTCCCCAGGGGCTTCAAGAGACCCAGTACTTC	CASSLPQGLQETQYF
TRBV19	-	-	TRBJ2-7	TGTGCCAGTAGCCTGGAGGAAGAGCAGTACTTC	CASSLEEEQYF
TRBV19	few	-	TRBJ2-1	TGTGCCAGTAGTATCACTAACAATGAGCAGTTCTTC	CASSITNNEQFF
TRBV18	many	-	TRBJ1-5	TGTGCCAGCTCACGCGGGCTGCGGGCGGATAGCAATCAGCCCCAGCATTTT	CASSRGLRADSNQPQHF
TRBV7-6	-	TRBD2	TRBJ2-3	TGTGCCAGCAGCTCCGGCGGGGGGCGGGGGGGACTGGATACGCAGTATTTT	CASSSGGGRGGLDTQYF
TRBV30	few	-	TRBJ1-5	TGTGCCTGGAACGCCAGAGGGAGCAATCAGCCCCAGCATTTT	CAWNARGSNQPQHF
TRBV12-5	few	-	TRBJ1-1	TGTGCTAGTGGTTTAGAGAACACTGAAGCTTTCTTT	CASGLENTEAFF